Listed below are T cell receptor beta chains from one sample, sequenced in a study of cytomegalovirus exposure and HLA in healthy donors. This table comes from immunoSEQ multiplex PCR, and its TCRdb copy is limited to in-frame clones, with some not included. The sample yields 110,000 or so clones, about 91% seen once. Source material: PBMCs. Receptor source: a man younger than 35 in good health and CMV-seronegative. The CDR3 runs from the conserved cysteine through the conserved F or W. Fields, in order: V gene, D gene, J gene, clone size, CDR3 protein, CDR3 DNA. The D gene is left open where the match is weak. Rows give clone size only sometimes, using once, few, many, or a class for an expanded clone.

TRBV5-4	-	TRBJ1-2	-	CASSSQFGYTF	TGTGCCAGCAGCTCACAGTTTGGCTACACCTTC
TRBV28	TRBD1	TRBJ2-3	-	CASSFEGAETDTQYF	TGTGCCAGCAGTTTTGAGGGGGCGGAGACAGATACGCAGTATTTT
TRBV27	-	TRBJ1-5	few	CASSLGAVQPQHF	TGTGCCAGCAGTTTAGGGGCGGTGCAGCCCCAGCATTTT
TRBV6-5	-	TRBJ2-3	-	CASSSPIRNTQYF	TGTGCCAGCAGTTCCCCTATTCGAAATACGCAGTATTTT
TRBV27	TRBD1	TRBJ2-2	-	CASSRQGSGELFF	TGTGCCAGCAGTAGACAGGGTTCCGGGGAGCTGTTTTTT
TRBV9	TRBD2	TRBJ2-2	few	CASSHQAGTNTGELFF	TGTGCCAGCAGTCATCAAGCGGGAACGAACACCGGGGAGCTGTTTTTT
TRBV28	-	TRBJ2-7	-	CASSLTGITYEQYF	TGTGCCAGCAGCCTCACAGGGATCACCTACGAGCAGTACTTC
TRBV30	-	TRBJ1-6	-	CAWSVRRRTYNSPLHF	TGTGCCTGGAGTGTACGCAGGAGGACCTATAATTCACCCCTCCACTTT
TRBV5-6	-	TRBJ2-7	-	CASSLGALSGYEQYF	TGTGCCAGCAGCTTGGGGGCCCTCAGTGGCTACGAGCAGTACTTC
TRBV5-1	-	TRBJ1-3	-	CASSSSGEGNTIYF	TGCGCCAGCAGCTCTTCAGGGGAAGGAAACACCATATATTTT
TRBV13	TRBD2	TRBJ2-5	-	CASSLYEAGVGETQYF	TGTGCCAGCAGCTTATACGAAGCGGGAGTAGGCGAGACCCAGTACTTC
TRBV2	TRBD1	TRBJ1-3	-	CASSKQPQGTGPFSGNTIYF	TGTGCCAGCAGTAAGCAACCACAGGGGACAGGGCCCTTCTCTGGAAACACCATATATTTT
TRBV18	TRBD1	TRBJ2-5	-	CASSPRDSETQYF	TGTGCCAGCTCTCCCCGGGACAGCGAGACCCAGTACTTC
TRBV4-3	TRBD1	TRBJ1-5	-	CASSQDGTADQPQHF	TGCGCCAGCAGCCAGGATGGGACAGCTGATCAGCCCCAGCATTTT